Shown below are 19 T cell receptor beta chains from a single sample sequenced in a study of T cells after yellow fever vaccination. MiXCR, run by TCRdb on the 5' RACE reads, gives a single entry per CDR3 protein. The profile shows roughly 340,000 distinct CDR3 sequences, 3% to 4.5% of them singletons. The material was PBMCs, obtained 5 days after the yellow fever booster vaccination. These receptors were taken from a young man who received the YFV17D yellow fever vaccine.

The rearrangement joins TRBV3-1 to TRBJ1-2; D is undetermined. Per germline, CDR1 LGHDT and CDR2 YNNKEL (reference sequence). The CDR3 is made up of 17 amino acids. V lost 1 base to trimming and J lost 7 bases, with 22 bases between them. The CDR3 DNA follows: TGTGCCAGCAGCCAAGGGCTGGGCAGCACCCCTAGGGTTGGCTACACCTTC. The encoded protein is CASSQGLGSTPRVGYTF.

This clonotype was counted only a few times. V usage is TRBV6-5 and J usage is TRBJ1-1; perhaps TRBD1 as D (5 bases). This CDR3 region has 11 residues. The germline CDR1 and CDR2 sequences are MNHEY and SVGAGI. V was trimmed by 6 bases and J by 9 bases, leaving 11 bases between them. The CDR3 DNA follows: TGTGCCAGCAGCTTGGGGGACCAAGCTTTCTTT. Translating gives CASSLGDQAFF.

This clonotype has a handful of counts. The genes are TRBV24-1 and TRBJ2-5; TRBD1 aligns across 7 bases. The trim removed 7 bases at V and 3 bases at J, leaving 13 bases unmatched. The CDR3 has 16 residues. Germline V gene data show CDR1 as KGHDR and CDR2 as SFDVKD. The CDR3 nucleotides read TGTGCCACCAGCCCGGGACAGACCGGACCAAAAGAGACCCAGTACTTC. It codes for CATSPGQTGPKETQYF.

In its sample, this clonotype was seen a few times. This chain uses TRBV27 with TRBJ2-7; possibly TRBD1 for D (6 bases). CDR1 and CDR2 from the germline V gene are MNHEY and SMNVEV (reference sequence). The CDR3 is 13 amino acids. V lost 8 bases and J 4 bases, leaving 15 bases between the germline ends. DNA for the CDR3: TGTGCCAGCTCCGGGACGGACAGATACGAGCAGTACTTC. Protein product: CASSGTDRYEQYF.

The genes are TRBV4-2 and TRBJ2-3; D uncertain. The CDR3 extends over 14 amino acids. Trimming cost V 0 bases and J 0 bases, with 4 bases left between them. Germline V gene data show CDR1 as LGHNA and CDR2 as YNFKEQ. As DNA, the CDR3 is TGTGCCAGCAGCCAAGAGTCTAGCACAGATACGCAGTATTTT. Protein: CASSQESSTDTQYF.

In DNA form, the CDR3 reads TGTGCCAGCAGGCCCCGGGGGGATAGCACAGATACGCAGTATTTT. Translating gives CASRPRGDSTDTQYF. The rearrangement uses TRBV6-5 and TRBJ2-3; TRBD2 matches 7 bases. Germline-derived CDR1 and CDR2 are MNHEY and SVGAGI. This CDR3 comprises 15 residues. Trimming cost V 6 bases and J 0 bases; bases outside gene matches: 6.

This clonotype was detected many times. The chain is built from TRBV6-6 and TRBJ1-6; the D gene is possibly TRBD1 (5 bases). CDR1 is MNHNY and CDR2 is SVGAGI in the germline V gene (reference sequence). The CDR3 loop spans 13 amino acids. V was clipped by 5 bases and J by 9 bases, with 11 bases between them. CDR3: CASSPPGGSPLHF. DNA for the CDR3: TGTGCCAGCAGTCCACCGGGGGGTTCACCCCTCCACTTT.

This clonotype has at least ten counts. The CDR3 protein is CASRPPRGPNTGELFF. The CDR3 DNA sequence: TGTGCCAGCAGGCCACCGCGGGGGCCGAACACCGGGGAGCTGTTTTTT. This sequence joins TRBV7-9 and TRBJ2-2, with D perhaps matching TRBD2 (7 bases). This CDR3 contains 16 residues. Germline loops: CDR1 SEHNR, CDR2 FQNEAQ (reference sequence). Trimming removed 6 bases at V and 0 bases at J, with 14 bases between.

V and J are TRBV6-6 and TRBJ1-5, with D possibly TRBD1 on 5 matching bases. Germline values: CDR1 MNHNY, CDR2 SVGAGI (reference sequence). V was clipped by 4 bases and J by 10 bases, with 11 bases between them. The CDR3 sequence is 12 residues long. As DNA, the CDR3 is TGTGCCAGCAGTTCAGGGAAACAACCCCAGCATTTT. Amino acid sequence: CASSSGKQPQHF.

The chain links TRBV4-1 to TRBJ1-6, with 7 bases fitting TRBD1. The CDR3 contains 15 residues. The V gene's germline CDR1 is MGHRA and CDR2 YSYEKL. Trimming cost V 1 base and J 6 bases; bases outside gene matches: 3. The chain's CDR3 is CASSQGTGANSPLHF. The CDR3, as DNA: TGCGCCAGCAGCCAAGGCACAGGGGCTAATTCACCCCTCCACTTT.

The table lists this clonotype with a few counts. The chain combines TRBV7-9 with TRBJ1-4; 7 nucleotides align to TRBD1. Germline loops: CDR1 SEHNR, CDR2 FQNEAQ (reference sequence). The CDR3 loop spans 14 amino acids. V lost 3 bases to trimming and J lost 4 bases; unmatched junction nucleotides: 2. The CDR3 sequence is CASSLDRLNEKLFF. The CDR3, as DNA: TGTGCCAGCAGCTTGGACAGGCTTAATGAAAAACTGTTTTTT.

In this sample, this clonotype turned up many times. The V and J genes are TRBV5-1 and TRBJ2-7, with D uncertain. The germline gives CDR1 SGHRS, CDR2 YFSETQ. The CDR3 is 15 residues long. The ends were cut back, 0 bases at V and 2 bases at J, with 12 bases in the middle. The CDR3: CASSLGGPPTYEQYF. The CDR3 nucleotides are TGCGCCAGCAGCTTGGGAGGACCCCCAACCTACGAGCAGTACTTC.

In its sample, this clonotype was seen many times. J is TRBJ2-5 and V is TRBV6-2 or TRBV6-3, with D perhaps given as TRBD1 or TRBD2 (5 bases each). Germline loops: CDR1 MNHEY, CDR2 SVGEGT. This CDR3 region has 14 residues. The V and J ends lost 8 bases and 1 base respectively, with 14 bases between them. The CDR3 loop is CASGPGGPQETQYF. Here the CDR3 DNA reads TGTGCCAGCGGCCCTGGGGGTCCCCAAGAGACCCAGTACTTC.

This clonotype has only a few counts. V and J are TRBV9 and TRBJ2-5, with TRBD1 as a possible D gene (6 bases). CDR3 length: 15 residues. Per germline, CDR1 SGDLS and CDR2 YYNGEE. Trimming pared 2 bases from V and 4 bases from J, leaving 15 bases between. CDR3 coding DNA: TGTGCCAGCAGCGTGGGGGCTGCCGGTGGAGAGACCCAGTACTTC. Translating gives CASSVGAAGGETQYF.

This clonotype was seen ten or more times. The rearrangement links TRBV29-1 to TRBJ2-3, with no clear D. This CDR3 comprises 15 residues. Germline lookup yields CDR1 SQVTM and CDR2 ANQGSEA. V was trimmed by 0 bases and J by 1 base, leaving 11 bases between them. The CDR3 here is CSVEDNASGTDTQYF. CDR3 DNA sequence: TGCAGCGTTGAAGATAACGCTTCGGGCACAGATACGCAGTATTTT.

The table lists this clonotype with a few counts. The rearrangement uses TRBV6-2 or TRBV6-3 and TRBJ1-4; perhaps TRBD1 as D (6 bases). V was clipped by 2 bases and J by 8 bases, with 15 bases between them. The CDR3 spans 15 residues. Germline V gives CDR1 MNHEY, CDR2 SVGEGT. The CDR3 sequence: CASSYGKRDNEKLFF. CDR3 sequence (DNA): TGTGCCAGCAGTTACGGGAAGAGGGACAACGAAAAACTGTTTTTT.

J is TRBJ2-1 and V is TRBV7-6; 9 positions agree with TRBD2. The CDR3 sequence is 16 residues long. J gave up 8 bases and V 1 base, and 9 bases lay outside the gene matches. CDR1 and CDR2 from the germline V gene are SGHVS and FNYEAQ. The CDR3 DNA reads as TGTGCCAGCAGCTTAGTAGCGGGGGCCTCTTCCGATGAGCAGTTCTTC. Its translation is CASSLVAGASSDEQFF.

In its sample, this clonotype was seen a few times. The rearrangement links TRBV20-1 to TRBJ2-3; no clear D gene. CDR1 and CDR2 (germline): DFQATT, SNEGSKA (reference sequence). The V and J ends lost 3 bases and 6 bases respectively, with 13 bases between them. This CDR3 comprises 13 residues. For the CDR3, the DNA is TGCAGTGCTAGGCAGCTCTCCGGGGATACGCAGTATTTT. Translating it yields CSARQLSGDTQYF.

A few counts support this clonotype. The rearrangement links TRBV10-3 to TRBJ1-3; 7 nucleotides align to TRBD1. V lost 9 bases, J lost 8 bases, and 10 bases stayed unmatched. From germline, CDR1 is ENHRY and CDR2 SYGVKD. This CDR3 is 13 amino acids long. For the CDR3, the DNA is TGTGCCATTGGACAGGCCGCGGGGGACACCATATATTTT. Protein: CAIGQAAGDTIYF.